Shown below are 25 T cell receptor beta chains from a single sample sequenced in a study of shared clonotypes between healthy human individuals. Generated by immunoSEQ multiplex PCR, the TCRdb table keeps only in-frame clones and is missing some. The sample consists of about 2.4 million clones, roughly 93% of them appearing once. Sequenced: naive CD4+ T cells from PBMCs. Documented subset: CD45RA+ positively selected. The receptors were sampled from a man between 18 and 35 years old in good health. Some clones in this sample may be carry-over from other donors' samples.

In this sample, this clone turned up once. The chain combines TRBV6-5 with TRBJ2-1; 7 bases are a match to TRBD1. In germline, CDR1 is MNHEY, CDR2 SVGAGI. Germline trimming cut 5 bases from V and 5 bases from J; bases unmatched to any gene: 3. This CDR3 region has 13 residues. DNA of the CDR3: TGTGCCAGCAGTGCGACAGGGCACAATGAGCAGTTCTTC. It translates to CASSATGHNEQFF.

As DNA, the CDR3 is TGCGCCAGCAGCTTGGGACTAGCGGGAGGGTTTTCCTACAATGAGCAGTTCTTC. This codes for CASSLGLAGGFSYNEQFF. The rearrangement links TRBV5-1 to TRBJ2-1; the match to TRBD2 covers 14 bases. The CDR3 extends over 18 amino acids. Trimming cost V 0 bases and J 1 base; bases outside gene matches: 3. CDR1 is SGHRS and CDR2 is YFSETQ in the germline V gene.

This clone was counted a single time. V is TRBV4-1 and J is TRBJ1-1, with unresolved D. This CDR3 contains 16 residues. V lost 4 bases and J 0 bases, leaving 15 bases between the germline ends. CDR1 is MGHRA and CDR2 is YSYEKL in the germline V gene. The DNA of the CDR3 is TGCGCCAGCAGCCTCCCGAGCGGCAGGCTGAACACTGAAGCTTTCTTT. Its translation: CASSLPSGRLNTEAFF.

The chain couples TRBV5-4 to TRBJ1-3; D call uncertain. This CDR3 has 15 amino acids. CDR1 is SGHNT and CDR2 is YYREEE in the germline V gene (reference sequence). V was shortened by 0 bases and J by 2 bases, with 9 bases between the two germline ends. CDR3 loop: CASSLVGSPGNTIYF. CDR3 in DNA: TGTGCCAGCAGCTTGGTGGGGAGCCCTGGAAACACCATATATTTT.

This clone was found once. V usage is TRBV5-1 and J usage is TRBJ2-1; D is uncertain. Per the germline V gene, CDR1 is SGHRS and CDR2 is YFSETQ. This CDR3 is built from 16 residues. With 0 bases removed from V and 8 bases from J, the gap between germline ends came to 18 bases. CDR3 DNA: TGCGCCAGCAGCTTGGACGGAGCCGGTCCCTCGGATGAGCAGTTCTTC. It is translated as CASSLDGAGPSDEQFF.

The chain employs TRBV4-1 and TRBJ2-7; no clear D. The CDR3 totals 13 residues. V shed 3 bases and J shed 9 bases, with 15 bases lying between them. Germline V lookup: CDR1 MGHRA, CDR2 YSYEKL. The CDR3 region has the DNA TGCGCCAGCAGCCAGGGCTTTCCGGTGGGGCAGTACTTC. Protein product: CASSQGFPVGQYF.

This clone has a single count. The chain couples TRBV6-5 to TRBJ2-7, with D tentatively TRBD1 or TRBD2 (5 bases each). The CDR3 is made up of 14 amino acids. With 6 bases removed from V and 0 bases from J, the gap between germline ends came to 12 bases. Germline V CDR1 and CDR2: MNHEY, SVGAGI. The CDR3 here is CASRPPGSSYEQYF. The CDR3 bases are TGTGCCAGCAGGCCTCCAGGGAGCTCCTACGAGCAGTACTTC.

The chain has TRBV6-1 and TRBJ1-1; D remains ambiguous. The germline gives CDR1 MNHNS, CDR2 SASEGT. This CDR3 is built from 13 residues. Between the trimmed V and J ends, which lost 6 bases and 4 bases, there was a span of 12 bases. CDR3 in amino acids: CASRGVGFTEAFF. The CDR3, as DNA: TGTGCCAGCAGGGGCGTGGGTTTCACTGAAGCTTTCTTT.

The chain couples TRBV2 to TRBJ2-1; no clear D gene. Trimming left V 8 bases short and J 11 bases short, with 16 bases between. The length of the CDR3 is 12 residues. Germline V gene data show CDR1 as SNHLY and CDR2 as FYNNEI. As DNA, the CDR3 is TGTGCCAGCCTACCCATAGGCATCCAGCAGTTCTTC. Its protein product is CASLPIGIQQFF.

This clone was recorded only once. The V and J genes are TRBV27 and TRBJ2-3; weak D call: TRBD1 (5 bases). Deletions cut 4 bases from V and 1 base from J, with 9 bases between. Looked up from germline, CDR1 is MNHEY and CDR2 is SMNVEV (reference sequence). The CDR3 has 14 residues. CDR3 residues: CASSYVGGTDTQYF. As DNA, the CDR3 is TGTGCCAGCAGTTATGTAGGGGGCACAGATACGCAGTATTTT.

The CDR3 protein is CASSLELAGALYEQYF. The CDR3 DNA sequence: TGTGCCAGCAGCTTAGAACTAGCGGGAGCCCTCTACGAGCAGTACTTC. The chain is built from TRBV7-2 and TRBJ2-7; TRBD2 agrees at 11 bases. This CDR3 has 16 amino acids. Germline CDR1 and CDR2: SGHTA and FQGNSA. The junction had 5 bases not matched to a gene; V was cut back by 1 base and J by 3 bases.

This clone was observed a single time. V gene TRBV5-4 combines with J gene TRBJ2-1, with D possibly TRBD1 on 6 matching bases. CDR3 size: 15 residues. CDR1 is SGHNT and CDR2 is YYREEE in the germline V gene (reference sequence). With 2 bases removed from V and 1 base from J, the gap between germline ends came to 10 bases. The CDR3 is CASSFAGTSYNEQFF. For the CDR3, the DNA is TGTGCCAGCAGCTTTGCCGGGACATCCTACAATGAGCAGTTCTTC. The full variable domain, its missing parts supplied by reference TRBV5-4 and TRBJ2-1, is ETGVTQSPTHLIKTRGQQVTLRCSSQSGHNTVSWYQQALGQGPQFIFQYYREEENGRGNFPPRFSGLQFPNYSSELNVNALELDDSALYLCASSFAGTSYNEQFFGPGTRLTVL.

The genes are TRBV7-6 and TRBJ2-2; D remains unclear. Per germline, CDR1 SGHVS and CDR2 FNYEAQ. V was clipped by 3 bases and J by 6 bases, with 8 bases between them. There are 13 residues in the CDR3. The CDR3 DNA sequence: TGTGCCAGCAGCTTTTACTACTCCGGGGAGCTGTTTTTT. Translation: CASSFYYSGELFF.

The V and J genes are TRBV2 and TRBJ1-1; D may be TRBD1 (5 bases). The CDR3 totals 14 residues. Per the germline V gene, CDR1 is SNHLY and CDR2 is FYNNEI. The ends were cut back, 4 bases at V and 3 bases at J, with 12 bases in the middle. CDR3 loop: CASSVEGRDTEAFF. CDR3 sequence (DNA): TGTGCCAGCAGTGTGGAGGGGCGGGACACTGAAGCTTTCTTT.

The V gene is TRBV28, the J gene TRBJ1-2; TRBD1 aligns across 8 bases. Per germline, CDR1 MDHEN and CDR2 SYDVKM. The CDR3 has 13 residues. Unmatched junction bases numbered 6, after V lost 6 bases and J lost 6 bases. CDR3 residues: CASRLGQVDGYTF. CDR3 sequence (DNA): TGTGCCAGCAGACTGGGACAGGTTGATGGCTACACCTTC.

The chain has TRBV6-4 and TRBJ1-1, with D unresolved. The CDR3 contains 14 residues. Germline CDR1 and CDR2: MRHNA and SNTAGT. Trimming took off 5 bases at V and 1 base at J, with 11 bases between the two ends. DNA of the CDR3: TGTGCCAGCAGTCTACAGCCGTGGAACACTGAAGCTTTCTTT. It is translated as CASSLQPWNTEAFF.

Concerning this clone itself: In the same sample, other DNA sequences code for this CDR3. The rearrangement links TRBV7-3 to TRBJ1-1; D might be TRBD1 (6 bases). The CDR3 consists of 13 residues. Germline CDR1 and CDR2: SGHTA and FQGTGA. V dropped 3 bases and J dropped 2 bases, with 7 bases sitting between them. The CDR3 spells CASSLTGNTEAFF. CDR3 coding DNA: TGTGCCAGCAGCTTGACAGGTAACACTGAAGCTTTCTTT.

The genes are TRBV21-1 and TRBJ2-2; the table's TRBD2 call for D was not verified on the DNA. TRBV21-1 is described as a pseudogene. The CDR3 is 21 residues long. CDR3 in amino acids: CASSKSGDSGLGPRNTGELFF. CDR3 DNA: TGTGCCAGCAGCAAATCAGGAGATTCGGGACTGGGACCGCGGAACACCGGGGAGCTGTTTTTT.

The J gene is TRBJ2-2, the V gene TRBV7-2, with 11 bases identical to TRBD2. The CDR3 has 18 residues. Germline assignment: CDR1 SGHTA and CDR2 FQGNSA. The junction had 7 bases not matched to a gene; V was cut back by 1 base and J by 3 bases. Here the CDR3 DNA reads TGTGCCAGCAGCTTAGAGGTCACTAGCGGGAGATACACCGGGGAGCTGTTTTTT. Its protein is CASSLEVTSGRYTGELFF.

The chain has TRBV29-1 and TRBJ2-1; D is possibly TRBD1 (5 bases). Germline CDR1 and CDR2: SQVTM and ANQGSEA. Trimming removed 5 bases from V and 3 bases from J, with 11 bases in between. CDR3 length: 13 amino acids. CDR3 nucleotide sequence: TGCAGCGTTCCCGGACACCACTACAATGAGCAGTTCTTC. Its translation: CSVPGHHYNEQFF.

CDR3 nucleotide sequence: TGCAGCGTTGAAGCTCTGGGGGCTGGCTATGGCTACACCTTC. It translates to CSVEALGAGYGYTF. This chain connects TRBV29-1 to TRBJ1-2; D is perhaps TRBD1 (6 bases). The germline V gene has CDR1 SQVTM and CDR2 ANQGSEA. There are 14 residues in the CDR3. V lost 1 base and J lost 4, with 13 bases in between.

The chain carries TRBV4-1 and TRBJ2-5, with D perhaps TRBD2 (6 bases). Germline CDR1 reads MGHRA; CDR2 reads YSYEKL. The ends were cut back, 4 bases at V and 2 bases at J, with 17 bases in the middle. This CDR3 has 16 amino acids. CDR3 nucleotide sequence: TGCGCCAGCAGCCCGACGCCTCGGGACTTACAAGAGACCCAGTACTTC. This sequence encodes CASSPTPRDLQETQYF.

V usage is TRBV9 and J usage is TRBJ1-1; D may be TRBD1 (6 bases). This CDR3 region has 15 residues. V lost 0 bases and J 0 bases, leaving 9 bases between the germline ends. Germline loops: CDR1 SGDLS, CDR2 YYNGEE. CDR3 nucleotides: TGTGCCAGCAGCGTAGGAGACAGGTTGAACACTGAAGCTTTCTTT. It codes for CASSVGDRLNTEAFF.

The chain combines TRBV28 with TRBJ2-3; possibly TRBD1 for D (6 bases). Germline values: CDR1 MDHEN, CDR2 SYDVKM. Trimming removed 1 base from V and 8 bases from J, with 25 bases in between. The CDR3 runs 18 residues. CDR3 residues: CASSLSPPLGTGRGTQYF. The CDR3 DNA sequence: TGTGCCAGCAGTTTATCCCCCCCCCTGGGAACGGGCAGGGGTACGCAGTATTTT.

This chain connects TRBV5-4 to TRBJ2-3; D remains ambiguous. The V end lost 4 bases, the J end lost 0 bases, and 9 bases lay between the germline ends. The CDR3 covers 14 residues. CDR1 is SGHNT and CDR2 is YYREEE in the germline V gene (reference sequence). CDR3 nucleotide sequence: TGTGCCAGCAGCCTCCCTGCGAGCACAGATACGCAGTATTTT. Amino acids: CASSLPASTDTQYF. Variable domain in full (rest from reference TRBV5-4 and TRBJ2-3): ETGVTQSPTHLIKTRGQQVTLRCSSQSGHNTVSWYQQALGQGPQFIFQYYREEENGRGNFPPRFSGLQFPNYSSELNVNALELDDSALYLCASSLPASTDTQYFGPGTRLTVL.